What follows describes a single T cell receptor (beta chain). Its antigen is currently unknown. The source of the sample is a study of blood T cells in healthy people across ages. Study observations and caveats: Underestimates were what the diversity estimates from one million T cells were considered to be.

Sample-barcoded 5' priming and a J-beta primer mix drove a second PCR of roughly 6 to 12 cycles. TCRdb reprocessed the 5' RACE reads with MiXCR, giving one entry per CDR3 protein. In the table there are approximately 320,000 distinct CDR3 sequences, less than 30% of which are singletons. This CDR3 contains 12 residues. Trimming stripped 6 bases from V and 4 bases from J, with 10 bases between. Germline loops: CDR1 MDHEN, CDR2 SYDVKM. The sequence came from a woman aged 65 to 85 in good health. Input material: blood. The chain uses TRBV28 and TRBJ2-7, with a possible D match to TRBD2 (5 bases). DNA for the CDR3: TGTGCCAGCAGCACCCGGACTTACGAGCAGTACTTC. It encodes CASSTRTYEQYF.